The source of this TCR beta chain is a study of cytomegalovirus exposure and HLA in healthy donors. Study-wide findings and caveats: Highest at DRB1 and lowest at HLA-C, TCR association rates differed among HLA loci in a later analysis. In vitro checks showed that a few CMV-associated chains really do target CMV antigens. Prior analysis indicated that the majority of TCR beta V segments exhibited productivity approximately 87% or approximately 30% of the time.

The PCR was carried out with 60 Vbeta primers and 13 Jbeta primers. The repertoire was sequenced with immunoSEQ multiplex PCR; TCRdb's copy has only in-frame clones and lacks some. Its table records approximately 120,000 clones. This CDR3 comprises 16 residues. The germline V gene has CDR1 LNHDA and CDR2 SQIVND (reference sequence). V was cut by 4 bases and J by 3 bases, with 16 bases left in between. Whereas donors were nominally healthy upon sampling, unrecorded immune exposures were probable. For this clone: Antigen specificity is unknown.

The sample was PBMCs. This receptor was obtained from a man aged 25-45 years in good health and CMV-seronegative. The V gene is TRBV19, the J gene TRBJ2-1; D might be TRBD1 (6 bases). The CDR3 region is CASSTDGGARYNEQFF. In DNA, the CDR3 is TGTGCCAGTAGTACCGATGGGGGCGCACGCTACAATGAGCAGTTCTTC.